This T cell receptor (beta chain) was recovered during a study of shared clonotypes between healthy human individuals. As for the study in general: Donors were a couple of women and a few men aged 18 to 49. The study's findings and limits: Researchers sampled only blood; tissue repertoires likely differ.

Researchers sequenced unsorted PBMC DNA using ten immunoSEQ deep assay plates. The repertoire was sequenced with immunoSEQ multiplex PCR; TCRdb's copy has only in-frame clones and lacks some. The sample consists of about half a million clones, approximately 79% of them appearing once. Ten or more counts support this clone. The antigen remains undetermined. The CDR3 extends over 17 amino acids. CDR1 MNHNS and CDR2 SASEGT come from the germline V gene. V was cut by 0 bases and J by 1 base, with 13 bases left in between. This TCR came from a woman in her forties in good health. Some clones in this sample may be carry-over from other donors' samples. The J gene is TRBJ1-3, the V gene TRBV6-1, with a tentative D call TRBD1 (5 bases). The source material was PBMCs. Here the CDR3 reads CASSEALGGGSGNTIYF. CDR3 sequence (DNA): TGTGCCAGCAGTGAAGCCCTCGGGGGTGGATCTGGAAACACCATATATTTT.